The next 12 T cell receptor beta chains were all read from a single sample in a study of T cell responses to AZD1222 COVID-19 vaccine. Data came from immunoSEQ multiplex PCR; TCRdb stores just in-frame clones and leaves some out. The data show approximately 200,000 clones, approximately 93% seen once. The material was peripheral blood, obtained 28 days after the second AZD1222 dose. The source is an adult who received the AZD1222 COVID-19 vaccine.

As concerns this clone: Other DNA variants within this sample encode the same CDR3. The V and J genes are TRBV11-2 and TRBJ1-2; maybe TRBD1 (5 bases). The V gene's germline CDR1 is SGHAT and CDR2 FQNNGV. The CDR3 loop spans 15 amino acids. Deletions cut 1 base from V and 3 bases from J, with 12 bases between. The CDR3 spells CASSLGAGSYYGYTF. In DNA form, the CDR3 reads TGTGCCAGCAGCTTAGGGGCAGGGAGTTACTATGGCTACACCTTC.

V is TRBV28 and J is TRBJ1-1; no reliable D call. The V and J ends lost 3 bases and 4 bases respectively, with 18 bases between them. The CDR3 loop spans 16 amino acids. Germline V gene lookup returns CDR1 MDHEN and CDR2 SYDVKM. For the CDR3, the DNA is TGTGCCAGCAGTTTTGGTTTCGGGCCAGCCCCCACTGAAGCTTTCTTT. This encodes CASSFGFGPAPTEAFF.

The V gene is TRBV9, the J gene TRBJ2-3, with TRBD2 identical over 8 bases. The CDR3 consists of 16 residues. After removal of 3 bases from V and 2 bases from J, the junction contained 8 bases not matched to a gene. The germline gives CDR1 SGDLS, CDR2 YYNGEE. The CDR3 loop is CASSAQAGDYTDTQYF. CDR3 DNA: TGTGCCAGCAGCGCTCAAGCGGGAGACTACACAGATACGCAGTATTTT.

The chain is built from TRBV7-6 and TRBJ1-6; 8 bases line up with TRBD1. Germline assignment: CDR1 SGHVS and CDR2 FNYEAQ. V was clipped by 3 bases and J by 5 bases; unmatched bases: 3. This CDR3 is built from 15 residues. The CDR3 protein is CASSLSRGHNSPLHF. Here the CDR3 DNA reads TGTGCCAGCAGCTTGTCCAGGGGGCATAATTCACCCCTCCACTTT.

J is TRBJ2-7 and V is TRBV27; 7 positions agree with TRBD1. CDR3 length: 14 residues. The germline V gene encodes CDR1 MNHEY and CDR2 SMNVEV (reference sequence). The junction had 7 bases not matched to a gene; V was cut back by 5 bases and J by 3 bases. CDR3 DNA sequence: TGTGCCAGCAGTGGGACAGCCTCGAACTACGAGCAGTACTTC. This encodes CASSGTASNYEQYF.

The CDR3 DNA is TGTGCCAGTAGTACCACGGTGGGGCTTGGGGGCTACACCTTC. Residues: CASSTTVGLGGYTF. This chain joins TRBV19 and TRBJ1-2, with D possibly TRBD1 on 5 matching bases. V gave up 4 bases and J gave up 8 bases, with 17 bases separating them. Germline assignment: CDR1 LNHDA and CDR2 SQIVND (reference sequence). This CDR3 contains 14 residues.

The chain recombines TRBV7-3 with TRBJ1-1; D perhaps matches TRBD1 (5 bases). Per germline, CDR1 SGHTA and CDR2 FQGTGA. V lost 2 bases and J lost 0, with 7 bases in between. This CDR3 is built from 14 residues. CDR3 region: CASSLQGMNTEAFF. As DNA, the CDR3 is TGTGCCAGCAGCTTACAGGGAATGAACACTGAAGCTTTCTTT.

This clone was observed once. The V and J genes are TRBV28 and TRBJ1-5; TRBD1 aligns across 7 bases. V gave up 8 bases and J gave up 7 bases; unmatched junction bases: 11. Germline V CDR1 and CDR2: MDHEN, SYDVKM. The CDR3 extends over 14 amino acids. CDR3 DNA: TGTGCCAGCTTTGTTCGACAGGGTAACCAGCCCCAGCATTTT. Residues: CASFVRQGNQPQHF.

The CDR3 sequence is CASSPRGLATDTQYF. For the CDR3, the DNA is TGTGCCAGCTCACCCAGGGGGCTAGCCACAGATACGCAGTATTTT. The rearrangement links TRBV27 to TRBJ2-3; 8 nucleotides line up with TRBD1. Trimming removed 8 bases from V and 2 bases from J; junction bases left unmatched: 9. Germline V gene lookup returns CDR1 MNHEY and CDR2 SMNVEV (reference sequence). The CDR3 loop spans 15 amino acids.

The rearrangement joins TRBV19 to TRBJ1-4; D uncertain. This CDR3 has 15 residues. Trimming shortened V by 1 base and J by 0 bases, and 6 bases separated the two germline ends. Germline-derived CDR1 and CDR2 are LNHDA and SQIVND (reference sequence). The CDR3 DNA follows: TGTGCCAGTAGTATAGGTGGGGCAACTAATGAAAAACTGTTTTTT. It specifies CASSIGGATNEKLFF.

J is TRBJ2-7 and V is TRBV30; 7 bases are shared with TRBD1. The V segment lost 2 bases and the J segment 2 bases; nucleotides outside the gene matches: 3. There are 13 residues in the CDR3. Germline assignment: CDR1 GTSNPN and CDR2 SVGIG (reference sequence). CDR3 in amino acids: CAWSPGQTYEQYF. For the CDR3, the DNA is TGTGCCTGGAGTCCGGGACAGACCTACGAGCAGTACTTC.

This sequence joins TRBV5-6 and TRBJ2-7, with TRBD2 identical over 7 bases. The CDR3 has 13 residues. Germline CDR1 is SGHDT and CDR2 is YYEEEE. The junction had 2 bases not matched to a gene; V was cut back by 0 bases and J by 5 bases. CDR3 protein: CASSLGGSDEQYF. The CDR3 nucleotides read TGTGCCAGCAGCTTGGGCGGGAGCGACGAGCAGTACTTC.